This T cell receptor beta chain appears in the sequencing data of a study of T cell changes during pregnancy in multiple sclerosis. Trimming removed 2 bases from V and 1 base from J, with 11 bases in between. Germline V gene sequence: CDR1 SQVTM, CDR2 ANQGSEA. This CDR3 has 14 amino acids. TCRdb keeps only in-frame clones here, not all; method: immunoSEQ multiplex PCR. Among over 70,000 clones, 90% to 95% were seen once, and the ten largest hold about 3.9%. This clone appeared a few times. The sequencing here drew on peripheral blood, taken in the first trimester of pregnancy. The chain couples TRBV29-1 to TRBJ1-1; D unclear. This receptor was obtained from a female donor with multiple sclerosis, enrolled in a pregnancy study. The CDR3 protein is CSVESGLPNTEAFF. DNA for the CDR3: TGCAGCGTTGAATCAGGACTGCCGAACACTGAAGCTTTCTTT. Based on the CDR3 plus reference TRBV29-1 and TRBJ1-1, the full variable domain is SAVISQKPSRDICQRGTSLTIQCQVDSQVTMMFWYRQQPGQSLTLIATANQGSEATYESGFVIDKFPISRPNLTFSTLTVSNMSPEDSSIYLCSVESGLPNTEAFFGQGTRLTVV.